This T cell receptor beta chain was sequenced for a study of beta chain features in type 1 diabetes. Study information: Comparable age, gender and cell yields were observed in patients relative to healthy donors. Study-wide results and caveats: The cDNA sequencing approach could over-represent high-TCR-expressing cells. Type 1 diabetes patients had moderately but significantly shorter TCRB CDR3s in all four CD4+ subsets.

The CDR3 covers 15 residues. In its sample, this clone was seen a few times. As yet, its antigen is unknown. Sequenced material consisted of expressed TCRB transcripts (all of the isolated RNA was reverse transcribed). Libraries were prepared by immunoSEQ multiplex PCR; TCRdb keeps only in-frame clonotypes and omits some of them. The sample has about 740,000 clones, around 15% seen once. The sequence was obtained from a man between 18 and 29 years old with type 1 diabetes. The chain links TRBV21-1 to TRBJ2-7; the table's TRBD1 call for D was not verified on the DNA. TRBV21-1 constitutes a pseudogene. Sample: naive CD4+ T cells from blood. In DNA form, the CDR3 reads TGTGCCACCCTCTGTTGGCAGGGCCCGATCGACGAGCAGTACTTC. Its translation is CATLCWQGPIDEQYF.